The T cell receptor beta chain under discussion was sequenced for a study of blood T cell repertoires in COVID-19. Study details: There were acute and convalescent COVID-19 samples, and they came from the United States, Italy and Spain. Nucleic acid was either cDNA or gDNA, and it came from T cells, B-cell-depleted T cells, or PBMCs.

The CDR3 length is 15 residues. Germline V lookup: CDR1 LNHDA, CDR2 SQIVND (reference sequence). V shed 5 bases, J shed 4 bases, and the junction held 7 bases outside the gene matches. Original handling: Amplifying reference gene primers gave estimates of nucleated cell counts. Here immunoSEQ multiplex PCR was the method, and the copy in TCRdb shows in-frame clones only, minus some. The V and J calls and clone size are taken from that table; D and trimming were inferred from the DNA. The table lists 200,000 to 250,000 clones, approximately 83% of them singletons. The V gene is TRBV19, the J gene TRBJ2-3, with TRBD1 identical over 9 bases. The sample was peripheral blood. This sequence originates from a woman in her twenties or thirties who had recovered from COVID-19. CDR3 loop: CASSPNRGQADTQYF. The CDR3, as DNA: TGTGCCAGTAGTCCAAACAGGGGGCAGGCAGATACGCAGTATTTT.